The sequence of this T cell receptor (beta chain) was determined in a study of OX40 agonist ivuxolimab in advanced cancers. The study in broad terms: Ivuxolimab, which targeted the costimulatory receptor OX40 (CD134), was an agonistic, fully human IgG2 monoclonal antibody. Intravenous ivuxolimab was administered to patients every 2 weeks at six dose levels: 0.01, 0.1, 0.3, 1.5, 3 and 10 mg/kg. Of the roughly 52 dose-escalation patients, hepatocellular carcinoma was present in around 19, melanoma in around 15, renal cell carcinoma in 9 and head and neck cancer in 9. The dose-escalation cohort was 80% to 90% male with a mean age of approximately 60 years, ranging from roughly 20 to 80. Prior anti-PD-1, anti-PD-L1 or anti-CTLA-4 therapy was permitted, and 30% to 50% of dose-escalation patients had received checkpoint inhibitors. Partial responses occurred in three dose-escalation patients, of whom one had hepatocellular carcinoma and two had cutaneous melanoma. The purpose of peripheral TCRbeta sequencing was to test whether ivuxolimab changed TCR sequence diversity and led to clonal T-cell expansion. The monotherapy dose-escalation portion (N = 52 patients) of the phase I ivuxolimab trial is reported in the paper. What the study reported, not specific to this receptor: The antigen specificity of the peripheral T cells that underwent clonal expansion was not determined. Partial responders in the 0.1-3.0 mg/kg groups had among the lowest normalized peripheral clonal expansion, especially among CD8+ T cells. Low levels of normalized T-cell clonal expansion were also seen in some patients who did not respond. At doses of 0.1 to 3.0 mg/kg, clonal expansion of both CD4+ and CD8+ blood T cells was observed from baseline to week 6. After ivuxolimab, expanded clones were on average more numerous among CD8+ T cells than among CD4+ T cells.

Genomic DNA was extracted from sorted cells for sequencing of the TCRbeta CDR3 region. The immunoSEQ Assay was used to sequence the TCRbeta CDR3 regions. The clones in this table, taken by TCRdb from immuneACCESS, are in-frame only. Not every clone is retained; where verified, under half of the shortfall comes from an unresolved V gene, and the cause of the rest is unknown. A total of some 34,000 clones appear in this sample, approximately 88% of them only once. Jointly, the top ten make up roughly 21% of the sample. About this clone: No cognate antigen has been identified for it. No per-base quality is available; no much larger clone lies one base away.

Patients with a history of autoimmune disease or receiving systemic immunosuppression were excluded from the trial. Peripheral blood for TCR sequencing was collected from all dose cohorts at baseline, on cycle 4 day 1, and on cycle 7 day 1. Samples were obtained from an open-label, multicenter, first-in-human phase I dose-escalation trial of ivuxolimab. The trial enrolled adults with locally advanced or metastatic head and neck squamous cell, hepatocellular, melanoma or renal cell carcinoma. Before TCR sequencing, CD4+ T cells and CD8+ T cells were sorted from peripheral blood as separate populations. CDR3 length: 15 amino acids, cysteine to phenylalanine. The read is trimmed to its CDR3 DNA, 45 bases read in frame from base 1. From a lookup of the germline V gene (reference sequence), CDR1 and CDR2 are GTSNPN and SVGIG. For this chain, trimming is 2 bases at the V end and 5 bases at the J end, and the number of junction bases without a gene match is 9.

The starting material was CD4+ or CD8+ T cells sorted from blood, obtained in a trial of the OX40 agonist ivuxolimab. This sequence uses TRBV30 and TRBJ1-1, with 9 junctional bases fitting TRBD1. This sequence was found in an adult with an advanced solid tumor such as melanoma, head and neck, liver or kidney cancer. At the DNA level, the sequence is TGTGCCTGGAGTCTTCAGACAGGGGGGTGGACTGAAGCTTTCTTT. This codes for CAWSLQTGGWTEAFF.